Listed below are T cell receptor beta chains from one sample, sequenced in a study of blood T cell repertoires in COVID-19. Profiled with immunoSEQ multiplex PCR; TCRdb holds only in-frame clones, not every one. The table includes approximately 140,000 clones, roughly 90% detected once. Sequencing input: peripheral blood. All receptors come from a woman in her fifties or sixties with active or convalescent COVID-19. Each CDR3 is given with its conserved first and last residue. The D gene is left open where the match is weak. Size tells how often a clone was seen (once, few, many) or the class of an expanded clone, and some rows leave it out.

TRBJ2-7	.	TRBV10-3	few	CAISVGHSYEQYF	TGTGCCATCAGTGTGGGGCATAGTTACGAGCAGTACTTC
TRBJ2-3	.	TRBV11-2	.	CASSSGLETDTQYF	TGTGCCAGCAGCTCCGGACTGGAAACAGATACGCAGTATTTT
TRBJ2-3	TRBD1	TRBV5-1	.	CASSLWDSQPSTDTQYF	TGCGCCAGCAGCTTGTGGGACAGTCAACCTAGCACAGATACGCAGTATTTT
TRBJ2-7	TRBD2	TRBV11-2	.	CASSTGTSGGYEQYF	TGTGCCAGCAGTACCGGGACTAGCGGGGGCTACGAGCAGTACTTC
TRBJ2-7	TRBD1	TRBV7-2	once	CASSSGQNLVPYF	TGTGCCAGCAGCTCGGGACAGAATCTTGTTCCGTACTTC
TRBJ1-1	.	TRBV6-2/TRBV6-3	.	CASSGNSRGTEAFF	TGTGCCAGCAGTGGCAATTCCCGGGGCACTGAAGCTTTCTTT
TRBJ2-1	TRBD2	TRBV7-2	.	CASSTEGRAGGGEQFF	TGTGCCAGCAGCACCGAAGGGAGGGCCGGGGGAGGTGAGCAGTTCTTC
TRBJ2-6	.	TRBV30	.	CAWSVLGQVITGANVLTF	TGTGCCTGGAGTGTCCTGGGTCAGGTTATCACTGGGGCCAACGTCCTGACTTTC
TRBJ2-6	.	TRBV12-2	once	CASRLTGRTGTSGANVLTF	TGTGCAAGTCGCTTAACTGGCCGGACAGGGACCTCTGGGGCCAACGTCCTGACTTTC
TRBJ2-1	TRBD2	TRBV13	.	CASSLTLTSGGYNEQFF	TGTGCCAGCAGCTTGACCTTGACTAGCGGGGGATACAATGAGCAGTTCTTC
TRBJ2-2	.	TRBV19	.	CATGHPWELFF	TGTGCCACGGGACATCCATGGGAGCTGTTTTTT
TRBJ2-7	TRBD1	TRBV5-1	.	CASSPDRGEQYF	TGCGCCAGCAGCCCGGACAGGGGCGAGCAGTACTTC
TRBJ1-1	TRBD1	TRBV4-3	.	CASSQGLGQGLKSDGYTEAFF	TGCGCCAGCAGCCAAGGGTTAGGACAGGGGCTTAAATCTGATGGGTACACTGAAGCTTTCTTT
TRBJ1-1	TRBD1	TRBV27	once	CASSRTGGRVNTEAFF	TGTGCCAGCAGTAGAACAGGGGGCAGGGTGAACACTGAAGCTTTCTTT
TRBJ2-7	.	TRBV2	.	CASKRQASSYEQYF	TGTGCCAGCAAGAGACAGGCGAGCTCCTACGAGCAGTACTTC
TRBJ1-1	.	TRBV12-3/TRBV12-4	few	CASSLQEDTEAFF	TGTGCCAGCAGTTTACAGGAGGACACTGAAGCTTTCTTT
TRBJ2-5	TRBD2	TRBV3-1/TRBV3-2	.	CASSQRGNTRSQETQYF	TGTGCCAGCAGCCAGCGGGGGAACACACGGTCACAAGAGACCCAGTACTTC
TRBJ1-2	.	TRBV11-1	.	CASSLDTIYGYTF	TGTGCCAGCAGCTTAGACACCATCTATGGCTACACCTTC
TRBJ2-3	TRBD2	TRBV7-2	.	CASSLENPTSGGLTDTQYF	TGTGCCAGCAGCTTAGAAAACCCGACTAGCGGGGGACTCACAGATACGCAGTATTTT
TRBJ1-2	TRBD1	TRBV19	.	CASSDRGDYGYTF	TGTGCCAGTAGCGACAGGGGGGACTATGGCTACACCTTC